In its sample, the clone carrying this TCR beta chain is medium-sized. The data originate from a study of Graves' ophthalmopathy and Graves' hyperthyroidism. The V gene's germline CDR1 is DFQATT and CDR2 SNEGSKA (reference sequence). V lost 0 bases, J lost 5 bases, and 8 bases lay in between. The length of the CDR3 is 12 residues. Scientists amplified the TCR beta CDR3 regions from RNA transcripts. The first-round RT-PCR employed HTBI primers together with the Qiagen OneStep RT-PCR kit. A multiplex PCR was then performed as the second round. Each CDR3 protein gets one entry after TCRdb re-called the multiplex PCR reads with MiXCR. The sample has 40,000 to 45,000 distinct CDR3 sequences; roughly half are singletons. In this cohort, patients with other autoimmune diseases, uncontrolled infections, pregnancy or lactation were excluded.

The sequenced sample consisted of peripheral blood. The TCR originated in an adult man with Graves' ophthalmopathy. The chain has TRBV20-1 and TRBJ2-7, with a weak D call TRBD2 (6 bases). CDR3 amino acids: CSARDWRDEQYF. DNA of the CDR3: TGCAGTGCTAGAGATTGGAGGGACGAGCAGTACTTC.